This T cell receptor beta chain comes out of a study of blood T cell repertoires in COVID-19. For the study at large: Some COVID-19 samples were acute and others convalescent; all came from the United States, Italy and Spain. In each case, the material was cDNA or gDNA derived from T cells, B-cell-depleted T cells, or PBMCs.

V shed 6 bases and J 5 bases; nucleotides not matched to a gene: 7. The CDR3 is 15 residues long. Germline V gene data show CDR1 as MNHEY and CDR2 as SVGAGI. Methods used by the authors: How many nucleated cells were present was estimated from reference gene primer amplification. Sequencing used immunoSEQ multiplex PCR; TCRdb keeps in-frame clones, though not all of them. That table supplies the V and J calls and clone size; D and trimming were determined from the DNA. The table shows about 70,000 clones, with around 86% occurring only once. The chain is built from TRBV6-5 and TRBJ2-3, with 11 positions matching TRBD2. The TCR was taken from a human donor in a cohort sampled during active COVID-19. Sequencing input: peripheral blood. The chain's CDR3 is CASSLSGGAVDTQYF. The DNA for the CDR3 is TGTGCCAGCAGCCTTAGCGGGGGGGCTGTAGATACGCAGTATTTT.